Included here is one T cell receptor beta chain sequence, with context. What it recognizes is unknown. The sample originates from a study of long-term antiretroviral therapy in people with HIV. Study observations and caveats: The blood, collected between about 2003 and 2018, was possibly taken under older ART regimens. Repertoire dominance by clones expanded before ART was seen at all time points. ART adherence was not documented, and neither viral resistance nor therapy changes had any data.

Samples held roughly 1-11 million cryopreserved PBMC, and DNA extraction followed. The authors ran the immunoSEQ assay, v3.0, at survey level. Some clones are missing from TCRdb's copy, which holds only in-frame ones; the method was immunoSEQ multiplex PCR. The sample holds 20,000 or so clones; roughly 70% are singletons and the top ten take about 9.9%. V gave up 2 bases and J gave up 4 bases, with 15 bases separating them. CDR3 length: 16 amino acids. Germline CDR1 is MNHNY and CDR2 is SVGAGI (reference sequence). Sequencing was performed on unsorted PBMCs, taken 0.5 years before starting antiretroviral therapy. The J gene is TRBJ2-1, the V gene TRBV6-6, with D possibly TRBD1 on 5 matching bases. The receptor was derived from a man younger than 35 with HIV. The CDR3 DNA reads TGTGCCAGCAGTTACGGGTTGGAATCAGGGTACAATGAGCAGTTCTTC. This encodes CASSYGLESGYNEQFF.